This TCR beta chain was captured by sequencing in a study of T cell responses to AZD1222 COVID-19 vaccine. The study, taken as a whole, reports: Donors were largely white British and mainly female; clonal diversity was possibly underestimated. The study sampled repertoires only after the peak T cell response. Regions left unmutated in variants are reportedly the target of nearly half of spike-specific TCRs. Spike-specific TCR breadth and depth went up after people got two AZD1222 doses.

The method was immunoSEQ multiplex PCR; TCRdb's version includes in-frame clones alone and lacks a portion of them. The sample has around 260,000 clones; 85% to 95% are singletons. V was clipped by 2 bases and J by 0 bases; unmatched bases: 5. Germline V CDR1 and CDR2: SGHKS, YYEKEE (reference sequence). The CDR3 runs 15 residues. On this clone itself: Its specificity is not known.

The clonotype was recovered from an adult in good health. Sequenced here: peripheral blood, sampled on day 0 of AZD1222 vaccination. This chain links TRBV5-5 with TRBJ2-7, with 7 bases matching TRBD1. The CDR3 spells CASSFARQGSYEQYF. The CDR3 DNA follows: TGTGCCAGCAGCTTCGCTAGACAGGGCTCCTACGAGCAGTACTTC.